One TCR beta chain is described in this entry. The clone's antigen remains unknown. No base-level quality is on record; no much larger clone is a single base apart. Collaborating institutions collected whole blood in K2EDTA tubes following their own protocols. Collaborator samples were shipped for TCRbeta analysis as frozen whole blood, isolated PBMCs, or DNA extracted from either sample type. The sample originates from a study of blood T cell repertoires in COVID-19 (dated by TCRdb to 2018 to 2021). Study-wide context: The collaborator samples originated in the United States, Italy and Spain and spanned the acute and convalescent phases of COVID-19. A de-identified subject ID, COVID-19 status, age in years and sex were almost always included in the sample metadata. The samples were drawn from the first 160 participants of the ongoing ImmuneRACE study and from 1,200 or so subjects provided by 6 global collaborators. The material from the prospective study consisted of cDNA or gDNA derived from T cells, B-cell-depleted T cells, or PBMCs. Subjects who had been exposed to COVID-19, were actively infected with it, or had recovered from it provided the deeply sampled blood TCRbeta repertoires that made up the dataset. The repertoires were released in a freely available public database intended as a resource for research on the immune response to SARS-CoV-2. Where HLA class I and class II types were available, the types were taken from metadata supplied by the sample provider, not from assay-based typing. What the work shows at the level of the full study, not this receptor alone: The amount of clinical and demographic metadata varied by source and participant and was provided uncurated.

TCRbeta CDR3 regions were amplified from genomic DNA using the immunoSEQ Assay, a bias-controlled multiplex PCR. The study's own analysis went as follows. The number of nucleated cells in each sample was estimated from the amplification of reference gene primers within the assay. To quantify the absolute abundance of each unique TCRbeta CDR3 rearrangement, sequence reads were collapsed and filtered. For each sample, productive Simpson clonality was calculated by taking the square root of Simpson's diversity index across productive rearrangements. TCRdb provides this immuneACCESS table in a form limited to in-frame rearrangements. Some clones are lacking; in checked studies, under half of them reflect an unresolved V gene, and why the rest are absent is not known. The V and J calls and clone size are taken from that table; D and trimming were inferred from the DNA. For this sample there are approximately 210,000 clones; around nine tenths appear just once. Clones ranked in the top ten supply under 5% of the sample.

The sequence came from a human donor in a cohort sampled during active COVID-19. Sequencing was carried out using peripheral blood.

At the DNA level, the sequence is TGTGCCAGTAGATCGGACAGGCTTTATGGCTACACCTTC. This encodes CASRSDRLYGYTF. The rearrangement combines TRBV19 with TRBJ1-2, and 7 junction bases match TRBD1. The CDR3 holds 13 amino acids from the cysteine to the phenylalanine. Just the 39-base CDR3 DNA is kept, in frame starting at base 1. The junction shows trimming of 6 bases on V and 5 bases on J, and the gene matches do not reach 6 bases of it. According to the germline V gene (reference sequence), CDR1 reads LNHDA and CDR2 reads SQIVND.